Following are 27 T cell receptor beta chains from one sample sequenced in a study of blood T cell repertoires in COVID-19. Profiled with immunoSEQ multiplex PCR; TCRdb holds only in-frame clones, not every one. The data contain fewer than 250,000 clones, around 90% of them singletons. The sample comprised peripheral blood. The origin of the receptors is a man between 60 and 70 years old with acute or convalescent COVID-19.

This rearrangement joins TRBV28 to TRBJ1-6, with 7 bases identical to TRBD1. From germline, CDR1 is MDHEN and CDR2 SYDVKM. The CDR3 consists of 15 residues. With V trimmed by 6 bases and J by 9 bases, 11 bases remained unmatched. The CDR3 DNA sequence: TGTGCCAGCAGGAGTCCCGCAGGGGGTGGTTCACCCCTCCACTTT. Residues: CASRSPAGGGSPLHF.

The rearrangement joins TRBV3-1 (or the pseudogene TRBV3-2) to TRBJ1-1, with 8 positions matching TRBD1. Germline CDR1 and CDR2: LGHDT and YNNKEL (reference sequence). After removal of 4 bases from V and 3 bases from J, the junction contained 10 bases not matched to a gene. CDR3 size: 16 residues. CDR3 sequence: CASSPKVPGQDTEAFF. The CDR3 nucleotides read TGTGCCAGCAGCCCTAAGGTGCCGGGACAGGACACTGAAGCTTTCTTT.

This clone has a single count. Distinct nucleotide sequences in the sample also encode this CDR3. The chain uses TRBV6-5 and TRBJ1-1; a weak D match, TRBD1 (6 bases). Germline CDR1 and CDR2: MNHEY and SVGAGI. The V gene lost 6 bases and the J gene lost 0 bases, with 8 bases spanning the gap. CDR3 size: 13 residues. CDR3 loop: CASSRQVNTEAFF. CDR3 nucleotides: TGTGCCAGCAGCCGACAGGTGAACACTGAAGCTTTCTTT.

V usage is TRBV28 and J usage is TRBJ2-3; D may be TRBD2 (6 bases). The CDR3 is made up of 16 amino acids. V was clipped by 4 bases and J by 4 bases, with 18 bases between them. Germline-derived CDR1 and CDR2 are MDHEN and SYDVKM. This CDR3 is CASSSWVARGSDTQYF. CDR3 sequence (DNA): TGTGCCAGCAGTTCGTGGGTAGCCCGGGGGTCAGATACGCAGTATTTT.

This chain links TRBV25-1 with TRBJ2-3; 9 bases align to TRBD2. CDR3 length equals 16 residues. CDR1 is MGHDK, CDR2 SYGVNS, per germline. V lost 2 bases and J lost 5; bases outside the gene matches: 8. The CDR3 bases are TGTGCCAGCAGTGAACGCCAGCGGGGGGCTGGAGATACGCAGTATTTT. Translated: CASSERQRGAGDTQYF.

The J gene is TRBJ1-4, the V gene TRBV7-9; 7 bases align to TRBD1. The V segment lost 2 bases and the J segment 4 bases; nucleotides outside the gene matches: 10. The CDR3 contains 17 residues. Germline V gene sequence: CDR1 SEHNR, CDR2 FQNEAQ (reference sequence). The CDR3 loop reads CASSLSTQGVFNEKLFF. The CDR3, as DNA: TGTGCCAGCAGCTTATCCACCCAGGGGGTCTTTAATGAAAAACTGTTTTTT. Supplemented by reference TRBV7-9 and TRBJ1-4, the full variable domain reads DTGVSQNPRHKITKRGQNVTFRCDPISEHNRLYWYRQTLGQGPEFLTYFQNEAQLEKSRLLSDRFSAERPKGSFSTLEIQRTEQGDSAMYLCASSLSTQGVFNEKLFFGSGTQLSVL.

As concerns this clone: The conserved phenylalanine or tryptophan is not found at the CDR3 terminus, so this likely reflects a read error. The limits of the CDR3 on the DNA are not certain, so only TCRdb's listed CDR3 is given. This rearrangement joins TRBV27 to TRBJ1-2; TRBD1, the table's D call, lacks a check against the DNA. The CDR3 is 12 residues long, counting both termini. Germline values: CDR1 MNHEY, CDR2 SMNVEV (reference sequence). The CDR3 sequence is CASSPLFGQGSI.

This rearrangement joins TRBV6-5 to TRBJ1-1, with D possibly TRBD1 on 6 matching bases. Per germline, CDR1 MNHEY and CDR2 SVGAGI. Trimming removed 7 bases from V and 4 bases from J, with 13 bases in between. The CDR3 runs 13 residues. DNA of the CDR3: TGTGCCAGCACCCCAGGGGTCGGCACTGAAGCTTTCTTT. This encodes CASTPGVGTEAFF.

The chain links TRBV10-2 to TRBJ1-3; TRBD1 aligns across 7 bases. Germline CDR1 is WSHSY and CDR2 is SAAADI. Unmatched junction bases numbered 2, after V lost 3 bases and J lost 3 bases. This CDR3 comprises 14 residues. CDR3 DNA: TGCGCCAGCAGTGACAGGGGGGTTGGAAACACCATATATTTT. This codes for CASSDRGVGNTIYF.

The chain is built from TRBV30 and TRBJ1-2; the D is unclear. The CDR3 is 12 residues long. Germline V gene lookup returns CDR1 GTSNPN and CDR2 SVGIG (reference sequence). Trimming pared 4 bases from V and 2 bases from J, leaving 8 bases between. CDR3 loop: CAWIAKNYGYTF. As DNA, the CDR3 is TGTGCCTGGATAGCCAAGAACTATGGCTACACCTTC.

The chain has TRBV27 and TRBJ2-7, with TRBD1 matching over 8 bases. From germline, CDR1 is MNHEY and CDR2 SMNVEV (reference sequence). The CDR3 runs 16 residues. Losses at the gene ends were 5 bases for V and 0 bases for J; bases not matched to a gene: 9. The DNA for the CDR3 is TGTGCCAGCAGTCAAAACTTCGGGACAGGCTCCTACGAGCAGTACTTC. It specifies CASSQNFGTGSYEQYF.

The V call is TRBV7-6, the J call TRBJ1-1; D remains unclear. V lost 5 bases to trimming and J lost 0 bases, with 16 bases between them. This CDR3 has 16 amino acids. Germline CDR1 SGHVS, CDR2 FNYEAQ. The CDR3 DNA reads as TGTGCCAGCAGCCTCGGGGTGGGGTTGGTGAACACTGAAGCTTTCTTT. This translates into CASSLGVGLVNTEAFF.

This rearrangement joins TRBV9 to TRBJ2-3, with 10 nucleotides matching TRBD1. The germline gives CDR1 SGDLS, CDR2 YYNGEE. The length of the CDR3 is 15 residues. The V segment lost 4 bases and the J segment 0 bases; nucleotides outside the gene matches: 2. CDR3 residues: CASSLTGGSTDTQYF. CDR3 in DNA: TGTGCCAGCAGCCTGACAGGGGGCAGCACAGATACGCAGTATTTT.

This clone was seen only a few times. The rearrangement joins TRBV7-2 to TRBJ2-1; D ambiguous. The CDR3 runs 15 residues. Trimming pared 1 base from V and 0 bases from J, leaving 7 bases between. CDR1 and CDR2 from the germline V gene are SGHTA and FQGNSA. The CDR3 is CASSLGATSYNEQFF. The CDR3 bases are TGTGCCAGCAGCTTAGGGGCAACCTCCTACAATGAGCAGTTCTTC.

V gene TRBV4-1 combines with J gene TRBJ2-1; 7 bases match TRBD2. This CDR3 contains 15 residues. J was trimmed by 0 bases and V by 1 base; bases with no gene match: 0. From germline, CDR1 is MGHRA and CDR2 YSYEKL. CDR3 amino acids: CASSQGGGSYNEQFF. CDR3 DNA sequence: TGCGCCAGCAGCCAAGGGGGGGGCTCCTACAATGAGCAGTTCTTC.

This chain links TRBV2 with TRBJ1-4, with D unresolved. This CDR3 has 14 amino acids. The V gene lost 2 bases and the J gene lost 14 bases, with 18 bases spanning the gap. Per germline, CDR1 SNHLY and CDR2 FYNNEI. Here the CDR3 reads CASSERVGTGKLFF. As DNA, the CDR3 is TGTGCCAGCAGTGAACGGGTTGGCACGGGAAAGCTGTTTTTT.

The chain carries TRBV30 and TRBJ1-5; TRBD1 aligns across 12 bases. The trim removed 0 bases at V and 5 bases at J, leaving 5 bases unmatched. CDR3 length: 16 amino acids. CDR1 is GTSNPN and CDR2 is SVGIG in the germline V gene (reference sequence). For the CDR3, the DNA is TGTGCCTGGAGTGTACTTGGGACAGGGGGCCATCAGCCCCAGCATTTT. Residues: CAWSVLGTGGHQPQHF.

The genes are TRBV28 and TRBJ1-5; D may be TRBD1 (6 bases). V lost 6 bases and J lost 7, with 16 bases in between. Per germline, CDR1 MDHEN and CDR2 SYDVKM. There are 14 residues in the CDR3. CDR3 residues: CASRRTAKEQPQHF. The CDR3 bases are TGTGCCAGCAGGCGGACAGCCAAGGAGCAGCCCCAGCATTTT.

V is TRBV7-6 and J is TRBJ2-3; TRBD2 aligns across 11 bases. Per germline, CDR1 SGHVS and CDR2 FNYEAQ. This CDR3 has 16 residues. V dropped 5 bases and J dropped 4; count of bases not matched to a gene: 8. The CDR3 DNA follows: TGTGCCAGCAGCCTAGGTAGCGGGGGGGCCGCAGATACGCAGTATTTT. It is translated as CASSLGSGGAADTQYF.

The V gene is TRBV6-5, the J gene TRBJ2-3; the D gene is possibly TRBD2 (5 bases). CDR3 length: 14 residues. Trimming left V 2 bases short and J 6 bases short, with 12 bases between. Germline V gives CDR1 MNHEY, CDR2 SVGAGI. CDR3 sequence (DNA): TGTGCCAGCAGTTACGGTGCGGAGCGGGATACGCAGTATTTT. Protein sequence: CASSYGAERDTQYF.

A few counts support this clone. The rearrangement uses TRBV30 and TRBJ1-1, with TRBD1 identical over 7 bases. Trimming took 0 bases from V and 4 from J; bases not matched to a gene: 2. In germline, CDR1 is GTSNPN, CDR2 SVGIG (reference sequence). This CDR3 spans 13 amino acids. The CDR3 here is CAWSVQGSTEAFF. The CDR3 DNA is TGTGCCTGGAGTGTACAGGGGAGCACTGAAGCTTTCTTT.

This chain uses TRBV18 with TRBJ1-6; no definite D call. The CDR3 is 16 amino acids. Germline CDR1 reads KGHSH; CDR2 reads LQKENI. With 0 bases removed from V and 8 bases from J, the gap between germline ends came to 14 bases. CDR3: CASSPPNSGMDSPLHF. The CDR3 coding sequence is TGTGCCAGCTCACCACCGAACAGCGGCATGGATTCACCCCTCCACTTT.

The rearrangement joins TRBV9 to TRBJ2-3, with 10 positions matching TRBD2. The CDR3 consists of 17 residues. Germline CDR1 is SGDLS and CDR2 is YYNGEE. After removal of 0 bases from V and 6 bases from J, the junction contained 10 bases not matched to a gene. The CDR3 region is CASSVVSGGPAGDTQYF. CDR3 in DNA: TGTGCCAGCAGCGTAGTTAGCGGGGGGCCCGCAGGGGATACGCAGTATTTT.

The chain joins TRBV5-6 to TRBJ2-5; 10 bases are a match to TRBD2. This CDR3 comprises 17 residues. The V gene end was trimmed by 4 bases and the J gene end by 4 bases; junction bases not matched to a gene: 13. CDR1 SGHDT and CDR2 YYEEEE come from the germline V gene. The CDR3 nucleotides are TGTGCCAGCAGCCTTCCGTATAGCGGGGGGCCTAGAGAGACCCAGTACTTC. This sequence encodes CASSLPYSGGPRETQYF.

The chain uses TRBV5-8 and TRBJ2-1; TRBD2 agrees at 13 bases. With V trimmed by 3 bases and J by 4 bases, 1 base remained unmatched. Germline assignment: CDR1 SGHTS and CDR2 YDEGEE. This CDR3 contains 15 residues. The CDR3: CASSSTSGGYNEQFF. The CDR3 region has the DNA TGTGCCAGCAGCTCGACTAGCGGGGGGTACAATGAGCAGTTCTTC.

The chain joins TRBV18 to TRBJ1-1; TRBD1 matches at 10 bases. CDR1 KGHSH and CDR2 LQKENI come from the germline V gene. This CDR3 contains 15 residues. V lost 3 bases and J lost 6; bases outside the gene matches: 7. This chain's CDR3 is CASSPGTGAVAEAFF. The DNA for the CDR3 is TGTGCCAGCTCACCGGGGACAGGGGCGGTCGCTGAAGCTTTCTTT.

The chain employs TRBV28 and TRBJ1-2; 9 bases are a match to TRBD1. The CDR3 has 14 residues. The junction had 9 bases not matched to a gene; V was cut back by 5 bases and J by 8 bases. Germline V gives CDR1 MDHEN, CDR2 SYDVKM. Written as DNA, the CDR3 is TGTGCCAGCAGTCCGTCGGGACAGGGTTCCGGCTACACCTTC. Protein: CASSPSGQGSGYTF.